The 20 T cell receptor beta chains in this list originate from one sample, sequenced in a study of shared clonotypes between healthy human individuals. Repertoires were generated with immunoSEQ multiplex PCR, while TCRdb's copy carries only in-frame clones and drops some. The sample includes roughly 1,600,000 clones, just under 99% of them seen just once. The sample was naive CD4+ T cells sorted from blood. Subset described: CD45RA+ positively selected. The origin of the receptors is a man aged 30-40 years in good health.

The chain has TRBV5-1 and TRBJ1-1, with 7 bases matching TRBD1. The germline CDR1 and CDR2 sequences are SGHRS and YFSETQ. This CDR3 spans 14 amino acids. With 1 base clipped from V and 12 bases from J, the junction kept 12 bases outside the gene matches. CDR3 amino acids: CASSLIAGQGESFF. For the CDR3, the DNA is TGCGCCAGCAGCTTGATAGCGGGGCAGGGGGAATCTTTCTTT.

The chain recombines TRBV5-1 with TRBJ2-3, with 8 bases fitting TRBD2. The length of the CDR3 is 15 residues. Germline CDR1 and CDR2: SGHRS and YFSETQ. Trimming removed 4 bases from V and 4 bases from J; junction bases left unmatched: 8. CDR3: CASSHGTSVADTQYF. The CDR3 DNA follows: TGCGCCAGCAGCCACGGGACTAGTGTGGCAGATACGCAGTATTTT.

This clone has only one observation. V usage is TRBV2 and J usage is TRBJ2-5, with D maybe TRBD1 (6 bases). The CDR3 length is 14 residues. In germline, CDR1 is SNHLY, CDR2 FYNNEI. Trimming pared 6 bases from V and 4 bases from J, leaving 15 bases between. This chain's CDR3 is CASSPARGTETQYF. CDR3 coding DNA: TGTGCCAGCAGCCCTGCCAGGGGCACAGAGACCCAGTACTTC.

The chain combines TRBV11-2 with TRBJ2-5; no firm D call. CDR1 and CDR2 (germline): SGHAT, FQNNGV. V was cut by 2 bases and J by 2 bases, with 6 bases left in between. The CDR3 sequence is 13 residues long. The CDR3 region is CASSLSWQETQYF. The CDR3 nucleotides read TGTGCCAGCAGCTTAAGTTGGCAAGAGACCCAGTACTTC.

The chain links TRBV10-2 to TRBJ1-1; D is undetermined. The germline V gene encodes CDR1 WSHSY and CDR2 SAAADI. The CDR3 is 11 residues long. V was pared by 8 bases and J by 1 base, with 5 bases between. Here the CDR3 reads CASCRNTEAFF. CDR3 DNA: TGCGCCAGCTGTCGGAACACTGAAGCTTTCTTT.

The chain couples TRBV6-6 to TRBJ1-5; perhaps TRBD1 as D (5 bases). In germline, CDR1 is MNHNY, CDR2 SVGAGI (reference sequence). The CDR3 runs 14 residues. With 6 bases removed from V and 3 bases from J, the gap between germline ends came to 12 bases. CDR3 sequence reads: CASRSLQDNQPQHF. The CDR3, as DNA: TGTGCCAGCAGGAGCCTACAGGACAATCAGCCCCAGCATTTT.

The chain is built from TRBV4-1 and TRBJ2-3; D ambiguous. The CDR3 runs 16 residues. Germline V gene sequence: CDR1 MGHRA, CDR2 YSYEKL. The V and J ends lost 1 base and 2 bases respectively, with 13 bases between them. CDR3 DNA sequence: TGCGCCAGCAGCCAAGCCCCAGCGTCAGTCACAGATACGCAGTATTTT. This gives the protein CASSQAPASVTDTQYF.

The chain is built from TRBV5-4 and TRBJ2-2; D is possibly TRBD2 (6 bases). CDR3 length: 15 residues. The V end lost 0 bases, the J end lost 5 bases, and 11 bases lay between the germline ends. Germline V gives CDR1 SGHNT, CDR2 YYREEE (reference sequence). The CDR3 region is CASSLAGLQTGELFF. The CDR3 bases are TGTGCCAGCAGCTTGGCGGGACTCCAGACCGGGGAGCTGTTTTTT.

The rearrangement links TRBV5-1 to TRBJ2-5; D perhaps matches TRBD2 (6 bases). Trimming cost V 7 bases and J 5 bases, with 15 bases left between them. CDR1 SGHRS and CDR2 YFSETQ come from the germline V gene. CDR3 length equals 13 residues. The CDR3 DNA is TGCGCCAGCGCCCGGGGGAGTACGGAGACCCAGTACTTC. Translated: CASARGSTETQYF. The complete variable domain, with remaining parts taken from reference TRBV5-1 and TRBJ2-5, reads KAGVTQTPRYLIKTRGQQVTLSCSPISGHRSVSWYQQTPGQGLQFLFEYFSETQRNKGNFPGRFSGRQFSNSRSEMNVSTLELGDSALYLCASARGSTETQYFGPGTRLLVL.

The chain has TRBV5-1 and TRBJ2-3; no clear D gene. CDR3 length: 14 amino acids. Trimming took 4 bases from V and 3 from J, leaving 12 bases between them. Per the germline V gene, CDR1 is SGHRS and CDR2 is YFSETQ. The chain's CDR3 is CASSVAVPTDTQYF. CDR3 coding DNA: TGCGCCAGCAGCGTGGCGGTTCCTACAGATACGCAGTATTTT.

The chain is built from TRBV28 and TRBJ2-7; D uncertain. Looked up from germline, CDR1 is MDHEN and CDR2 is SYDVKM. Trimming removed 11 bases from V and 0 bases from J, with 17 bases in between. The CDR3 is 14 residues long. The CDR3 sequence: CAPSVFRFSYEQYF. CDR3 sequence (DNA): TGTGCCCCATCTGTGTTTCGATTCTCCTACGAGCAGTACTTC.

V gene TRBV5-4 combines with J gene TRBJ2-7; possible D gene TRBD2, 5 bases. CDR3 size: 14 residues. V was trimmed by 4 bases and J by 2 bases, leaving 13 bases between them. Germline V gene data show CDR1 as SGHNT and CDR2 as YYREEE (reference sequence). The CDR3 spells CASSPTRAAYEQYF. The CDR3 DNA reads TGTGCCAGCAGCCCTACGAGGGCCGCCTACGAGCAGTACTTC.

The chain has TRBV15 and TRBJ2-2; D unclear. The CDR3 totals 16 residues. Germline CDR1 reads LNHNV; CDR2 reads YYDKDF (reference sequence). The V and J ends lost 8 bases and 2 bases respectively, with 18 bases between them. This CDR3 is CATANSRATNTGELFF. Written as DNA, the CDR3 is TGTGCCACCGCCAACTCCCGAGCCACTAACACCGGGGAGCTGTTTTTT.

V usage is TRBV5-6 and J usage is TRBJ2-5, with D unclear. Germline V CDR1 and CDR2: SGHDT, YYEEEE. With 2 bases removed from V and 4 bases from J, the gap between germline ends came to 15 bases. This CDR3 is 15 amino acids long. DNA for the CDR3: TGTGCCAGCAGCTTACTCGCCAGCCTAAGAGAGACCCAGTACTTC. The encoded protein is CASSLLASLRETQYF.

This clone was counted a few times. The chain combines TRBV27 with TRBJ2-7, with 7 nucleotides matching TRBD2. The germline V gene encodes CDR1 MNHEY and CDR2 SMNVEV (reference sequence). V gave up 5 bases and J gave up 2 bases; unmatched junction bases: 6. CDR3 length: 14 amino acids. CDR3 loop: CASSDYGTTYEQYF. CDR3 nucleotide sequence: TGTGCCAGCAGTGACTACGGGACTACCTACGAGCAGTACTTC.

This clone occurred once. CDR3 in DNA: TGCAGCGCTACGGGACTAGCCTACGAGCAGTACTTC. Its protein is CSATGLAYEQYF. The rearrangement links TRBV29-1 to TRBJ2-7, with 8 bases matching TRBD2. CDR1 and CDR2 from the germline V gene are SQVTM and ANQGSEA. J was trimmed by 2 bases and V by 7 bases; bases with no gene match: 4. This CDR3 comprises 12 residues.

The chain joins TRBV9 to TRBJ2-2; 12 nucleotides line up with TRBD2. The CDR3 runs 15 residues. Germline V gene lookup returns CDR1 SGDLS and CDR2 YYNGEE. With V trimmed by 4 bases and J by 5 bases, 3 bases remained unmatched. CDR3 sequence (DNA): TGTGCCAGCAGCCTAGCGGGAGGGCGAACCGGGGAGCTGTTTTTT. This encodes CASSLAGGRTGELFF.

This clone was recorded once. The chain joins TRBV5-1 to TRBJ2-3; 9 nucleotides agree with TRBD2. The CDR3 extends over 16 amino acids. The germline gives CDR1 SGHRS, CDR2 YFSETQ. Losses at the gene ends were 4 bases for V and 4 bases for J; bases not matched to a gene: 10. The CDR3 bases are TGCGCCAGCAGCCCGGGGGTTAGCGGGAGAGCAGATACGCAGTATTTT. Amino acids: CASSPGVSGRADTQYF.

The genes are TRBV10-1 and TRBJ2-7; D remains unclear. Trimming pared 3 bases from V and 6 bases from J, leaving 12 bases between. The CDR3 has 13 amino acids. Germline values: CDR1 WNHNN, CDR2 SYGVQD (reference sequence). In DNA, the CDR3 is TGCGCCAGCAGTGACCCGAGAAGCCCCGAGCAGTACTTC. Its translation: CASSDPRSPEQYF.

Worth noting for this clone: This sample includes further DNA sequences coding for the same CDR3. The chain recombines TRBV7-2 with TRBJ2-1; 10 nucleotides line up with TRBD2. Looked up from germline, CDR1 is SGHTA and CDR2 is FQGNSA. The V segment lost 1 base and the J segment 6 bases; nucleotides outside the gene matches: 3. This CDR3 comprises 15 residues. The CDR3 coding sequence is TGTGCCAGCAGCTTAGGACTAGCGGGTCTCAATGAGCAGTTCTTC. Its protein is CASSLGLAGLNEQFF.